The text below deals with one T cell receptor (beta chain). Using immunoSEQ multiplex PCR, the repertoire was profiled, and TCRdb retains in-frame clones only, with some absent. This sample has some 660,000 clones, with 80% to 90% found just once. These data come from a study of shared T cell receptors in the human thymus. Trimming left V 1 base short and J 10 bases short, with 8 bases between. CDR3 length equals 11 residues. The V gene's germline CDR1 is DFQATT and CDR2 SNEGSKA (reference sequence). These same data were also listed under a study on human thymus T cells. That investigation notes: Samples came from healthy Finnish infants during open corrective cardiac surgery. Resections removed during corrective heart surgery provided the thymus tissue used. Apparent bias marked the V and J gene usage of thymic and blood repertoires. Related research found strongly overlapping thymic repertoires in unrelated individuals.

This clonotype was sampled from a boy in the first two years of life with a congenital heart defect. The sample was thymocytes. The rearrangement joins TRBV20-1 to TRBJ2-1; D is unresolved. CDR3 sequence (DNA): TGCAGTGCTAGAGGTGGCCCCGAGCAGTTCTTC. Amino acids: CSARGGPEQFF.